The clone carrying this T cell receptor beta chain was seen a few times. Antigen unknown. This sample was taken from a study of cytomegalovirus exposure and HLA in healthy donors. Overall study findings and caveats: Most TCR sequences were uncommon, yet certain public TCRs appeared in many donors.

Germline lookup yields CDR1 SGHTA and CDR2 FQGNSA. V lost 1 base and J lost 8; bases outside the gene matches: 3. This CDR3 has 14 residues. PCR used 60 Vbeta primers and 13 Jbeta primers. Using immunoSEQ multiplex PCR, the repertoire was profiled, and TCRdb retains in-frame clones only, with some absent. The sample yields about 140,000 clones, 60% to 80% seen once. The origin of this receptor is a male donor in good health and CMV-seronegative. Sequencing input: PBMCs. The chain has TRBV7-2 and TRBJ1-4; 8 bases are shared with TRBD1. The CDR3 protein is CASSLGQGREKLFF. The CDR3 DNA sequence: TGTGCCAGCAGCTTAGGACAGGGGAGAGAAAAACTGTTTTTT.